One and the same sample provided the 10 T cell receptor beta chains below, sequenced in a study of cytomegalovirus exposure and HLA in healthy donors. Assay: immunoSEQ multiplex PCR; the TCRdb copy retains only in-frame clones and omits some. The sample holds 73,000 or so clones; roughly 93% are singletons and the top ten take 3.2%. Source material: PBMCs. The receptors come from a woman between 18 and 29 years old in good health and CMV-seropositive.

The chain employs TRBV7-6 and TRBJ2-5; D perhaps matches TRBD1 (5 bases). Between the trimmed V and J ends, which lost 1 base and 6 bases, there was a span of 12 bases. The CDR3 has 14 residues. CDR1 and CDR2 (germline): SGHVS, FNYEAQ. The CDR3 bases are TGTGCCAGCAGCTTAGTGGTGGCAGGGAAGACCCAGTACTTC. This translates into CASSLVVAGKTQYF.

Here the CDR3 DNA reads TGCGCCAGCAGGGAGACAGGGGGCTCCTACAATGAGCAGTTCTTC. Translated, it gives CASRETGGSYNEQFF. The chain uses TRBV5-1 and TRBJ2-1; 9 bases align to TRBD1. Germline assignment: CDR1 SGHRS and CDR2 YFSETQ. J was trimmed by 0 bases and V by 5 bases; bases with no gene match: 3. The CDR3 spans 15 residues.

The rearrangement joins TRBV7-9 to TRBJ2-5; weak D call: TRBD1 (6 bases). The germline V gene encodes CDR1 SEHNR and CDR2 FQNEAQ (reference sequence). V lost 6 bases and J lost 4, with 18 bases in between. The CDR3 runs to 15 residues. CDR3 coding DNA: TGTGCCAGCAGTCCACCCACCCAGGGGATAGAGACCCAGTACTTC. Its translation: CASSPPTQGIETQYF.

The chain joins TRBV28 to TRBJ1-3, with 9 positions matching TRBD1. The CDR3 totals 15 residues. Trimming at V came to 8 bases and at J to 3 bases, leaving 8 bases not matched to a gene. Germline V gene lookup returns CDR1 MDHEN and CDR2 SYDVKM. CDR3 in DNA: TGTGCCAGCCAGGGACAGGGAGGGAATGGAAACACCATATATTTT. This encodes CASQGQGGNGNTIYF. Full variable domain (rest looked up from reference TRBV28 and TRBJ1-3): DVKVTQSSRYLVKRTGEKVFLECVQDMDHENMFWYRQDPGLGLRLIYFSYDVKMKEKGDIPEGYSVSREKKERFSLILESASTNQTSMYLCASQGQGGNGNTIYFGEGSWLTVV.

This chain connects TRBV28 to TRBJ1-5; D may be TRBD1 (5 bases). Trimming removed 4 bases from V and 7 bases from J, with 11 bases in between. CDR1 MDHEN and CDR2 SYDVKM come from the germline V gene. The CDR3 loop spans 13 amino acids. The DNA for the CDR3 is TGTGCCAGCAGTTGGACACTTGGACAGCCCCAGCATTTT. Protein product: CASSWTLGQPQHF.

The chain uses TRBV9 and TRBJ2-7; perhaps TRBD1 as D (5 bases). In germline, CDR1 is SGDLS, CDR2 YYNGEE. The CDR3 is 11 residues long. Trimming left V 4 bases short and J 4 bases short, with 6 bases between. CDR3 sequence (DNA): TGTGCCAGCAGCCCAGGGTACGAGCAGTACTTC. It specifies CASSPGYEQYF.

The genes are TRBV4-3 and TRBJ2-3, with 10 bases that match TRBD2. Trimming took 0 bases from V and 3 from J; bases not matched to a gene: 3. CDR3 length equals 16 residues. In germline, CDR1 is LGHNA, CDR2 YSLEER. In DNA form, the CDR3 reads TGCGCCAGCAGCCAAGATTTAGCGGGAGGAACAGATACGCAGTATTTT. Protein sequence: CASSQDLAGGTDTQYF.

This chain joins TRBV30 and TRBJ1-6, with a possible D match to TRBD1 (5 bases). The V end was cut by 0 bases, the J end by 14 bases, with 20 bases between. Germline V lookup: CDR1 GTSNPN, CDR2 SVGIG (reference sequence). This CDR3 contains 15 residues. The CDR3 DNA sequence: TGTGCCTGGAGTGTCGGCAGTGGGCAGGGATTCACCCTCCACTTT. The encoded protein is CAWSVGSGQGFTLHF.

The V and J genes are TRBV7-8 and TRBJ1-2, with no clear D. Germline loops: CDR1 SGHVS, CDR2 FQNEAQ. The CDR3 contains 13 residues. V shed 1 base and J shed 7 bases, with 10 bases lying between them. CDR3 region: CASSLVYSSGYTF. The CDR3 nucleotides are TGTGCCAGCAGCTTAGTATATAGTAGTGGCTACACCTTC.

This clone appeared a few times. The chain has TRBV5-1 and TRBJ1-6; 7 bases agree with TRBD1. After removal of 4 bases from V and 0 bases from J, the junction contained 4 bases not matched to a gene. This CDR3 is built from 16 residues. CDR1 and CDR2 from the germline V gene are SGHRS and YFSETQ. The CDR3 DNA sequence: TGCGCCAGCAGCCTGGGGGACAGCTCCTATAATTCACCCCTCCACTTT. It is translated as CASSLGDSSYNSPLHF.